The 10 T cell receptor beta chains below come from one sample, sequenced in a study of T cells in Graves' hyperthyroidism and ophthalmopathy. The CDR3 regions of TCR beta were amplified from RNA transcripts. HTBI primers drove first-round RT-PCR of the TCR CDR3. Each CDR3 protein is one row after TCRdb ran MiXCR on the multiplex PCR reads. The top ten clones hold 26% of a sample with approximately 480,000 distinct CDR3 sequences, 20% of them seen once. Sequenced input: blood. These TCRs come from a young man with Graves' hyperthyroidism.

This clonotype has ten or more counts. The chain recombines TRBV6-1 with TRBJ2-2; maybe TRBD2 (6 bases). This CDR3 has 14 residues. The V end was cut by 7 bases, the J end by 4 bases, with 13 bases between. From germline, CDR1 is MNHNS and CDR2 SASEGT. CDR3 in DNA: TGTGCCAGCAACTATCTGGGGGGCACCGGGGAGCTGTTTTTT. Translating gives CASNYLGGTGELFF.

This clonotype came up many times. The CDR3 nucleotides read TGCGCCAGCAGCTCACAGGGGACTTCCTCCTACGAGCAGTACTTC. Translated: CASSSQGTSSYEQYF. The J gene is TRBJ2-7, the V gene TRBV5-1; possibly TRBD1 for D (7 bases). V was cut by 3 bases and J by 0 bases, with 13 bases left in between. Germline assignment: CDR1 SGHRS and CDR2 YFSETQ. CDR3 size: 15 residues. The whole variable domain, remainder taken from reference TRBV5-1 and TRBJ2-7, is KAGVTQTPRYLIKTRGQQVTLSCSPISGHRSVSWYQQTPGQGLQFLFEYFSETQRNKGNFPGRFSGRQFSNSRSEMNVSTLELGDSALYLCASSSQGTSSYEQYFGPGTRLTVT.

J is TRBJ1-1 and V is TRBV19; D remains ambiguous. The CDR3 has 14 residues. V lost 4 bases and J 6 bases, leaving 15 bases between the germline ends. Per the germline V gene, CDR1 is LNHDA and CDR2 is SQIVND (reference sequence). The CDR3 region has the DNA TGTGCCAGTAGTACCTACCCTCGGAGAGCTGAAGCTTTCTTT. This sequence encodes CASSTYPRRAEAFF.

In this sample, this clonotype turned up many times. This chain uses TRBV19 with TRBJ2-5; D could derive from TRBD1 or TRBD2 (6 bases each). This CDR3 spans 13 amino acids. The ends were cut back, 11 bases at V and 4 bases at J, with 17 bases in the middle. Germline V lookup: CDR1 LNHDA, CDR2 SQIVND (reference sequence). CDR3 sequence: CASRRGERETQYF. CDR3 sequence (DNA): TGTGCCTCTAGGAGGGGGGAACGAGAGACCCAGTACTTC.

The rearrangement links TRBV7-2 to TRBJ1-5; D is unclear. This CDR3 comprises 15 residues. Germline loops: CDR1 SGHTA, CDR2 FQGNSA. Trimming removed 2 bases from V and 2 bases from J, with 10 bases in between. The CDR3 spells CASSLQAKGNQPQHF. CDR3 DNA sequence: TGTGCCAGCAGCTTACAGGCGAAGGGCAATCAGCCCCAGCATTTT.

This clonotype was found a few times. The rearrangement joins TRBV7-9 to TRBJ2-7, with 7 bases identical to TRBD1. In germline, CDR1 is SEHNR, CDR2 FQNEAQ (reference sequence). This CDR3 is built from 13 residues. V was clipped by 5 bases and J by 3 bases; unmatched bases: 4. The CDR3 protein is CASSIDRDYEQYF. The CDR3, as DNA: TGTGCCAGCAGCATCGACAGGGACTACGAGCAGTACTTC. The full variable domain, in which reference TRBV7-9 and TRBJ2-7 provide the parts outside the CDR3, is DTGVSQNPRHKITKRGQNVTFRCDPISEHNRLYWYRQTLGQGPEFLTYFQNEAQLEKSRLLSDRFSAERPKGSFSTLEIQRTEQGDSAMYLCASSIDRDYEQYFGPGTRLTVT.

The DNA of the CDR3 is TGTGCCAGCAGCTACGGTCTAGCGGGAGGAGGGAAGACCCAGTACTTC. Amino acids: CASSYGLAGGGKTQYF. This chain links TRBV7-2 with TRBJ2-5; 11 bases align to TRBD2. Germline CDR1 SGHTA, CDR2 FQGNSA. The CDR3 loop spans 16 amino acids. The ends lost 4 bases at V and 6 bases at J; junction bases unmatched: 10.

This clonotype showed up many times. This chain uses TRBV5-1 with TRBJ2-4, with 7 positions matching TRBD1. J lost 3 bases, V lost 0 bases, and 0 bases had no gene match. Germline V gene sequence: CDR1 SGHRS, CDR2 YFSETQ. The CDR3 is 14 residues long. The CDR3 DNA reads TGCGCCAGCAGCTTGGACAGGGGCAAAAACATTCAGTACTTC. Protein: CASSLDRGKNIQYF.

This clonotype was observed at least ten times. The chain links TRBV28 to TRBJ2-5; TRBD2 matches at 7 bases. This CDR3 is 13 amino acids long. Germline CDR1 and CDR2: MDHEN and SYDVKM. Trimming at V came to 10 bases and at J to 3 bases, leaving 8 bases not matched to a gene. The CDR3 reads CATAVGGEETQYF. CDR3 sequence (DNA): TGTGCCACTGCGGTTGGGGGGGAAGAGACCCAGTACTTC. Full variable domain (outside the CDR3, taken from reference TRBV28 and TRBJ2-5): DVKVTQSSRYLVKRTGEKVFLECVQDMDHENMFWYRQDPGLGLRLIYFSYDVKMKEKGDIPEGYSVSREKKERFSLILESASTNQTSMYLCATAVGGEETQYFGPGTRLLVL.

In its sample, this clonotype was seen many times. The rearrangement links TRBV27 to TRBJ1-5; D not resolved. Germline V gene sequence: CDR1 MNHEY, CDR2 SMNVEV (reference sequence). The CDR3 is made up of 12 amino acids. Between the trimmed V and J ends, which lost 8 bases and 3 bases, there was a span of 8 bases. The CDR3 loop reads CASGNVNQPQHF. CDR3 bases: TGTGCCAGCGGCAACGTCAATCAGCCCCAGCATTTT.